The clone carrying this T cell receptor (beta chain) was seen a single time. As yet, its antigen is unknown. With V trimmed by 2 bases and J by 3 bases, 11 bases remained unmatched. The germline V gene encodes CDR1 SQVTM and CDR2 ANQGSEA. The CDR3 loop spans 16 amino acids. The sample is drawn from a study of OX40 agonist ivuxolimab in advanced cancers. Across the whole study: Patients were dosed with the agonistic anti-OX40 (CD134) antibody ivuxolimab. Across the patients, intravenous ivuxolimab was delivered every 2 weeks at 0.01 to 10 mg/kg. Patients achieving partial responses numbered three: one hepatocellular carcinoma case and two cutaneous melanoma cases. Findings of the study overall: In general, CD8+ T cells held more expanded clones than CD4+ did, on average.

Sequencing was performed with immunoSEQ multiplex PCR; in TCRdb, only in-frame clones are kept and a portion is missing. The sample lists roughly 60,000 clones, around 83% occurring once. J is TRBJ2-3 and V is TRBV29-1; 7 positions agree with TRBD2. This receptor was identified in an adult with an advanced solid tumor such as melanoma, head and neck, liver or kidney cancer. The sequenced sample was CD4+ or CD8+ T cells sorted from blood, obtained in a trial of the OX40 agonist ivuxolimab. CDR3 nucleotide sequence: TGCAGCGTTGAAAAGATAGCGGACGGGGGGACAGATACGCAGTATTTT. Translation gives CSVEKIADGGTDTQYF.